Listed below are T cell receptor beta chains from one sample, sequenced in a study of cytotoxic CD8 clonotypes in ibrutinib-treated CLL. TCRdb keeps only in-frame clones here, not all; method: immunoSEQ multiplex PCR. The table shows a few hundred thousand clones, with approximately 80% occurring only once. Here the sequenced sample was PBMCs, taken before ibrutinib treatment. The receptors were gathered from a human donor with chronic lymphocytic leukemia. CDR3s include the opening cysteine and the closing phenylalanine or tryptophan. A D gene is named only where the DNA matches it firmly. The size of a clone is reported for some rows only, either as once, few or many, or as a class for expanded clones.

v_gene	abundance	j_gene	d_gene	CDR3nt	CDR3aa
TRBV6-5	-	TRBJ1-1	-	TGTGCCAGCTTAAACGCCGCCAGAAACACTGAAGCTTTCTTT	CASLNAARNTEAFF
TRBV4-1	once	TRBJ2-3	TRBD2	TGCGCCAGCAGCCTCGTGCTACTAGCGGGAGTAGCAGATACGCAGTATTTT	CASSLVLLAGVADTQYF
TRBV30	-	TRBJ1-2	TRBD1	TGTGCCTGGAGTAAGGATTTACAAGGGACAGGGGGTCCTACTAACTATGGCTACACCTTC	CAWSKDLQGTGGPTNYGYTF
TRBV11-2	few	TRBJ2-1	TRBD2	TGTGCCAGCAGCTTAGGCGGGACTAGCGGGGTCTCCTACAATGAGCAGTTCTTC	CASSLGGTSGVSYNEQFF
TRBV27	-	TRBJ1-4	TRBD1	TGTGCCAGCAGTTTATTAGGGGGCTTTGAAAAACTGTTTTTT	CASSLLGGFEKLFF
TRBV9	once	TRBJ1-2	-	TGTGCCAGCAGCGTAGGGGCGGCAGTCGTCGTCTATGGCTACACCTTC	CASSVGAAVVVYGYTF
TRBV19	-	TRBJ2-7	-	TGTGCCAGTAGCCCCAAACCGGGACAAACGTACGAGCAGTACTTC	CASSPKPGQTYEQYF
TRBV4-3	-	TRBJ1-2	TRBD1	TGCGCCAGCAGCCAAGAAACCACTCCGGGACAGGGAACCTATGGCTACACCTTC	CASSQETTPGQGTYGYTF
TRBV30	-	TRBJ2-7	-	TGTGCCTGGAGCCCCAAACAGGGTTTTGAGCAGTACTTC	CAWSPKQGFEQYF
TRBV9	-	TRBJ1-2	-	TGTGCCAGCAGCGTAGTGTTTAGGGGCGAGCACTATGGCTACACCTTC	CASSVVFRGEHYGYTF
TRBV27	-	TRBJ1-4	TRBD1	TGTGCCAGCAGCTGGGACAGGGGAAATGAAAAACTGTTTTTT	CASSWDRGNEKLFF
TRBV25-1	-	TRBJ1-4	-	TGTGCCAGCCGAAAGGGAGGGCTGGAAAAACTGTTTTTT	CASRKGGLEKLFF
TRBV6-5	-	TRBJ1-2	TRBD1	TGTGCCAGCAGTTACGGACAGGGACTCGATGGCTACACCTTC	CASSYGQGLDGYTF
TRBV6-5	-	TRBJ2-7	-	TGTGCCAGCGGGGGGTCTAGGGGGCATGAGCAGTACTTC	CASGGSRGHEQYF
TRBV4-2	-	TRBJ2-7	-	TGTGCCAGCAGCCAAGATCGGGGACACTCCTACGAGCAGTACTTC	CASSQDRGHSYEQYF
TRBV28	-	TRBJ1-4	-	TGTGCCAGCAGCCCTGTGGGTTTTCGGGGACGGGGTAATGAAAAACTGTTTTTT	CASSPVGFRGRGNEKLFF
TRBV2	few	TRBJ2-2	-	TGTGCCAGCAGTGCAGACACCGGGGAGCTGTTTTTT	CASSADTGELFF
TRBV6-1	-	TRBJ1-1	-	TGTGCCAGCAGTGAAATACAGGCGTCGAGAACTGAAGCTTTCTTT	CASSEIQASRTEAFF
TRBV9	-	TRBJ2-7	TRBD2	TGTGCCAGCAGCCCGACTAGCGGTCCCTACGAGCAGTACTTC	CASSPTSGPYEQYF
TRBV9	-	TRBJ1-1	-	TGTGCCAGCAGCGTAACCCCCCCGGGGGCTGAAGCTTTCTTT	CASSVTPPGAEAFF
TRBV25-1	-	TRBJ1-2	-	TGTGCCAGCAGTGAACCCGAGTCTATTGGCTACACCTTC	CASSEPESIGYTF
TRBV19	-	TRBJ1-4	-	TGTGCCAGTAGTCCCGGATCGCGTAATGAAAAACTGTTTTTT	CASSPGSRNEKLFF
TRBV5-1	-	TRBJ1-1	-	TGCGCCAGCAGCCCACAGGGAGGAGAGGAAGCTTTCTTT	CASSPQGGEEAFF
TRBV2	-	TRBJ1-1	-	TGTGCCACCCGGAAAGAGGGAACTGAAGCTTTCTTT	CATRKEGTEAFF
TRBV29-1	-	TRBJ2-1	TRBD2	TGCAGCGTTGAGGCTAGCGGGAGTATTGAGCAGTTCTTC	CSVEASGSIEQFF
TRBV20-1	few	TRBJ1-1	-	TGCAGTGCCTGGGTGAACACTGAAGCTTTCTTT	CSAWVNTEAFF
TRBV5-1	-	TRBJ2-3	-	TGCGCCAGCAGCTCCCAGCGATACACAGATACGCAGTATTTT	CASSSQRYTDTQYF
TRBV5-1	-	TRBJ1-4	-	TGCGCCAGCAACCCGGGACCGGGTAATGAAAAACTGTTTTTT	CASNPGPGNEKLFF
TRBV15	-	TRBJ2-7	-	TGTGCCACCAGCAGAGAAACTCAGGGCTACGAGCAGTACTTC	CATSRETQGYEQYF
TRBV7-2	-	TRBJ2-7	TRBD2	TGTGCCAGCAGTTGGACTAGCGGGAGATACGAGCAGTACTTC	CASSWTSGRYEQYF
TRBV4-3	-	TRBJ2-2	-	TGCGCCAGCAGCCAAGACCTTCTGAACACCGGGGAGCTGTTTTTT	CASSQDLLNTGELFF
TRBV5-1	-	TRBJ2-1	-	TGCGCCAGCAGCTTGCCCCGGGCTAGCGCCTACAATGAGCAGTTCTTC	CASSLPRASAYNEQFF
TRBV27	-	TRBJ2-1	-	TGTGCCAGCAGTTTATCAGCGGTAACCTACAATGAGCAGTTCTTC	CASSLSAVTYNEQFF
TRBV9	-	TRBJ2-3	-	TGTGCCAGCAGCGTGCTCAGTACAGATACGCAGTATTTT	CASSVLSTDTQYF
TRBV11-1	-	TRBJ2-7	TRBD1	TGTGCCAGCAGCCCCGACAGGGGACCCTCCGAGCAGTACTTC	CASSPDRGPSEQYF
TRBV10-3	few	TRBJ1-5	-	TGTGCCATCAGTGAGTCAGTCCGGGGGGCAGCCCAGCATTTT	CAISESVRGAAQHF
TRBV5-6	-	TRBJ2-7	TRBD2	TGTGCCAGCAGCTTGGCCGGGACTAGTAATATAAAAAAAGCCTACGAGCAGTACTTC	CASSLAGTSNIKKAYEQYF